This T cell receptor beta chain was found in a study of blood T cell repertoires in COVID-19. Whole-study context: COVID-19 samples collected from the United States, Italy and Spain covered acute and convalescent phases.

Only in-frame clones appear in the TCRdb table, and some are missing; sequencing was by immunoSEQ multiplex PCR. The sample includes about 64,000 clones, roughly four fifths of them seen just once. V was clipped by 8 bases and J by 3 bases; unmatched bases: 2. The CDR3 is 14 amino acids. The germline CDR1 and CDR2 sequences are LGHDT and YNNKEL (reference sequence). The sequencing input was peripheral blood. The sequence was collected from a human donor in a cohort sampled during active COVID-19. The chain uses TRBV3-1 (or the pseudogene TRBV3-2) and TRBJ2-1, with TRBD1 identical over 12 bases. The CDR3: CASGTGGVYNEQFF. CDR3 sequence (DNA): TGTGCCAGCGGGACAGGGGGCGTCTACAATGAGCAGTTCTTC.